This T cell receptor beta chain was obtained from a study of beta chain features in type 1 diabetes. cDNA synthesis used the whole RNA isolate, giving expressed TCRB sequences. Profiled with immunoSEQ multiplex PCR; TCRdb holds only in-frame clones, not every one. The data contain under 450,000 clones, roughly 13% of them seen just once; the ten biggest clones take up about 0.034%. There are a few counts of this clone. CDR1 and CDR2 from the germline V gene are SGHAT and FQNNGV. J lost 4 bases, V lost 5 bases, and 6 bases had no gene match. The length of the CDR3 is 15 residues. Source material: naive CD4+ T cells from blood. The clonotype originates from a man aged 25 to 40 in good health. The J gene is TRBJ2-1, the V gene TRBV11-2, with 9 bases matching TRBD2. The CDR3 DNA reads as TGTGCCAGCAGCCGAAGCGGGAGGTCATACAATGAGCAGTTCTTC. Its protein product is CASSRSGRSYNEQFF.